Sequencing of this TCR beta chain was carried out in a study of regulatory T cells in long-lasting Graves disease. Time point defined: newly diagnosed GD, antithyroid drugs for less than 3 months. PBMC-derived RNA was used for the TCR library. Both iRepertoire HTBI primers and Arm-PCR of CDR3 regions were used to build the TCR beta libraries. Each CDR3 protein is one row after TCRdb ran MiXCR on the multiplex PCR reads. Counted here are 250,000 to 300,000 distinct CDR3 sequences, around 18% occurring once; the ten biggest clones make up 14%. Germline CDR1 reads LNHDA; CDR2 reads SQIVND (reference sequence). Trimming cost V 3 bases and J 6 bases, with 6 bases left between them. The CDR3 loop spans 12 amino acids. The same sample was also studied in work on T cells in Graves' hyperthyroidism and ophthalmopathy. According to that study: The HTBI primer set served for first-round RT-PCR of the TCR CDR3. Before onset, by a median of around 6.4 months, the model predicted ophthalmopathy.

The TCR sequence derives from a woman aged 25 to 39 with Graves disease. The V call is TRBV19, the J call TRBJ1-5; D gene ambiguous. The specimen comprised peripheral blood mononuclear cells (PBMCs), sampled at new diagnosis, from a patient treated with antithyroid drugs. DNA of the CDR3: TGTGCCAGTAGTATCCGGGCTCAGCCCCAGCATTTT. Encoded protein: CASSIRAQPQHF.